This is a list of T cell receptor beta chains from one sample in a study of T cell repertoires in cytomegalovirus infection. The antigens of these receptors remain unknown. TCRdb reprocessed the reads with MiXCR, giving one entry per CDR3 protein. The sample lists around 710,000 distinct CDR3 sequences; roughly 28% were seen once. The starting material was cultured CD8+ T cells from PBMCs, obtained from culture after CMV antigen stimulation. These TCRs come from a human donor in good health (CMV status not recorded). Some clones in this sample may be carry-over from other donors' samples. Both conserved end residues are part of each CDR3. Each record gives: J gene, clone size, V gene, D gene, CDR3 DNA, CDR3 protein. D genes are given only for firm matches. Size is omitted from some rows. Given values are once, few, many or a class for expanded clones.

J: TRBJ1-5
size: few
V: TRBV7-6
D: TRBD1
DNA: TGTGCCAGCAGCTTATCCGACAGGGTCCATCAGCCCCAGCATTTT
CDR3: CASSLSDRVHQPQHF

J: TRBJ1-5
size: .
V: TRBV6-5
D: .
DNA: TGTGCCAGCAGTTACTCAAATGGCAATCAGCCCCAGCATTTT
CDR3: CASSYSNGNQPQHF

J: TRBJ2-1
size: .
V: TRBV2
D: .
DNA: TGTGCCAGGAGACCAGAGAATGAGCAGTTCTTC
CDR3: CARRPENEQFF

J: TRBJ2-4
size: .
V: TRBV20-1
D: TRBD1
DNA: TGCAGTGTAAAGACAGGGGAATGGGTTATGGGTGGAGGCAAAAACATTCAGTACTTC
CDR3: CSVKTGEWVMGGGKNIQYF

J: TRBJ2-5
size: .
V: TRBV4-3
D: .
DNA: TGCGCCAGCAGCCAAGGGGTCGGACAGGAGACCCAGTACTTC
CDR3: CASSQGVGQETQYF

J: TRBJ1-2
size: .
V: TRBV5-6
D: .
DNA: TGTGCCAGCAGCTTATTACAGGGTAAAGGCTACACCTTC
CDR3: CASSLLQGKGYTF

J: TRBJ2-5
size: .
V: TRBV27
D: .
DNA: TGTGCCAGCAGTTTGGTGGGGGGACCGGGAGAGACCCAGTACTTC
CDR3: CASSLVGGPGETQYF

J: TRBJ2-3
size: few
V: TRBV27
D: .
DNA: TGTGCCAGCAGTTTTAGGGGGGCTAGCACAGATACGCAGTATTTT
CDR3: CASSFRGASTDTQYF

J: TRBJ1-1
size: .
V: TRBV2
D: TRBD1
DNA: TGTGCCACCGACAGGGGGAACACTGAAGCTTTCTTT
CDR3: CATDRGNTEAFF

J: TRBJ1-6
size: many
V: TRBV12-3/TRBV12-4
D: .
DNA: TGTGCCAGCAGGAGAACGTTGGGAGAAACCTCCTATAATTCACCCCTCCACTTT
CDR3: CASRRTLGETSYNSPLHF

J: TRBJ2-5
size: .
V: TRBV28
D: .
DNA: TGTGCCAGCAGTTTAAATTCGATGGCAAACCAAGAGACCCAGTACTTC
CDR3: CASSLNSMANQETQYF

J: TRBJ2-1
size: .
V: TRBV7-9
D: TRBD1
DNA: TGTGTCAGCAGGAGGCCGGGACAGGGCGGGTATGAGCAGTTCTTC
CDR3: CVSRRPGQGGYEQFF

J: TRBJ1-2
size: .
V: TRBV12-3/TRBV12-4
D: .
DNA: TGTGCCAGCAGTCTTGGCGGGGGAGGTGGCTACACCTTC
CDR3: CASSLGGGGGYTF

J: TRBJ1-5
size: .
V: TRBV7-4
D: .
DNA: TGTGCCAGCAGCTTTCCAGGGAGTGATCAGCCCCAGCATTTT
CDR3: CASSFPGSDQPQHF

J: TRBJ1-2
size: .
V: TRBV14
D: TRBD1
DNA: TGTGCCAGCAGCCGAGGGGACAGACTTTTCTATGGCTACACCTTC
CDR3: CASSRGDRLFYGYTF

J: TRBJ2-2
size: .
V: TRBV6-6
D: TRBD2
DNA: TGTGCCAGCAGTTTCCTGCGGGGGGCCTCGAACACCGGGGAGCTGTTTTTT
CDR3: CASSFLRGASNTGELFF

J: TRBJ1-5
size: .
V: TRBV13
D: .
DNA: TGTGCCAGCAGCCTCCGGTCAGGCAATCAGCCCCAGCATTTT
CDR3: CASSLRSGNQPQHF

J: TRBJ2-1
size: few
V: TRBV12-3/TRBV12-4
D: .
DNA: TGTGCCAGCTCTTGGGACACGTTGAGCTCCTACAATGAGCAGTTCTTC
CDR3: CASSWDTLSSYNEQFF

J: TRBJ1-2
size: few
V: TRBV29-1
D: TRBD1
DNA: TGCAGCGTTGAGGGGGGAATGGATCAGGGGGAAGGCTACACCTTC
CDR3: CSVEGGMDQGEGYTF

J: TRBJ1-3
size: many
V: TRBV7-2
D: .
DNA: TGTGCCAGCAGCCCCTGGGGACTGAGAACTGGAAACACCATATATTTT
CDR3: CASSPWGLRTGNTIYF

J: TRBJ2-6
size: .
V: TRBV24-1
D: .
DNA: TGTGCCACCAGTGATCTAGACCGGACTGGGGCCAACGTCCTGACTTTC
CDR3: CATSDLDRTGANVLTF

J: TRBJ2-1
size: .
V: TRBV28
D: .
DNA: TGTGCCAGCACCTTAGGGGGGGCTGAGCAGTTCTTC
CDR3: CASTLGGAEQFF

J: TRBJ2-6
size: many
V: TRBV7-2
D: .
DNA: TGTGCCAGCAGCTTACCCTGGGCCCGGGAAATCTGGGCCAACGTCCTGACTTTC
CDR3: CASSLPWAREIWANVLTF

J: TRBJ1-2
size: few
V: TRBV6-1
D: TRBD1
DNA: TGTGCCAGCAGTGCTGCACGCAGGGGGTACTATGGCTACACCTTC
CDR3: CASSAARRGYYGYTF

J: TRBJ2-3
size: .
V: TRBV2
D: .
DNA: TGTGCCAGCAGTGAACGGCAGGGCAGAAGTACGCAGTATTTT
CDR3: CASSERQGRSTQYF

J: TRBJ2-7
size: many
V: TRBV7-9
D: .
DNA: TGTGCCAGCAGTTGGAGGGACAGCGCGACCTACGAGCAGTACTTC
CDR3: CASSWRDSATYEQYF

J: TRBJ1-5
size: few
V: TRBV27
D: .
DNA: TGTGCCAGCAGGAGTTTCGGGGGTAATCAGCCCCAGCATTTT
CDR3: CASRSFGGNQPQHF

J: TRBJ1-4
size: .
V: TRBV4-3
D: .
DNA: TGCGCCAGCAGCCAAGGTCTCAGGGAGAAAGAAAAACTGTTTTTT
CDR3: CASSQGLREKEKLFF

J: TRBJ2-1
size: .
V: TRBV7-3
D: .
DNA: TGTGCCAGCAGCTTCCCTGGGACAAGGGAAAATGATGAGCAGTTCTTC
CDR3: CASSFPGTRENDEQFF

J: TRBJ2-2
size: .
V: TRBV5-5
D: .
DNA: TGTGCCAGCAGCTTGGAAAGAACCACCGGGGAGCTGTTTTTT
CDR3: CASSLERTTGELFF

J: TRBJ2-5
size: .
V: TRBV11-3
D: .
DNA: TGTGCCAGCAGCTTTTTACAGGGAGAGACCCAGTACTTC
CDR3: CASSFLQGETQYF

J: TRBJ2-1
size: .
V: TRBV19
D: .
DNA: TGTGCCAGTAGTAGGAGGGTCGAGGACGGACGAATCAATGAGCAGTTCTTC
CDR3: CASSRRVEDGRINEQFF

J: TRBJ1-5
size: few
V: TRBV6-2/TRBV6-3
D: .
DNA: TGTGCCAGCAGTTACAAGGATAGCAATCAGCCCCAGCATTTT
CDR3: CASSYKDSNQPQHF

J: TRBJ1-2
size: .
V: TRBV7-8
D: TRBD1
DNA: TGTGCCAGCAGCCTCCGGACAGGGAATGGCTACACCTTC
CDR3: CASSLRTGNGYTF

J: TRBJ1-6
size: .
V: TRBV10-3
D: .
DNA: TGTGCCATCAGTGAGTATCGGGCCGATGACTATAATTCACCCCTCCACTTT
CDR3: CAISEYRADDYNSPLHF

J: TRBJ1-5
size: .
V: TRBV6-6
D: .
DNA: TGTGCCAGCAGTTACTTAGCCCCGCTACTGAATAGCAATCAGCCCCAGCATTTT
CDR3: CASSYLAPLLNSNQPQHF

J: TRBJ1-1
size: few
V: TRBV28
D: .
DNA: TGTGCCAGCAGTTTTGCGACGAACACTGAAGCTTTCTTT
CDR3: CASSFATNTEAFF

J: TRBJ1-1
size: once
V: TRBV6-5
D: .
DNA: TGTGCCAGCAGTTACTCAGGGGGTTCTATCCTGAACACTGAAGCTTTCTTT
CDR3: CASSYSGGSILNTEAFF

J: TRBJ1-2
size: .
V: TRBV5-5
D: .
DNA: TGTGCCAGCAGCTTGGATCAGGGTCCCAACTATGGCTACACCTTC
CDR3: CASSLDQGPNYGYTF

J: TRBJ2-1
size: few
V: TRBV12-3/TRBV12-4
D: TRBD2
DNA: TGTGCCAGCTGTACTAGCGGGGCAATCTACAATGAGCAGTTCTTC
CDR3: CASCTSGAIYNEQFF

J: TRBJ1-2
size: .
V: TRBV20-1
D: .
DNA: TGCAGTGCTAGAGATCCTAACAGGGCCGGTGGCTACACCTTC
CDR3: CSARDPNRAGGYTF

J: TRBJ2-2
size: few
V: TRBV12-5
D: TRBD2
DNA: TGTGCTAGTGGTTTGAACGGGGGGGCCGCCGGGGAGCTGTTTTTT
CDR3: CASGLNGGAAGELFF

J: TRBJ2-7
size: .
V: TRBV27
D: .
DNA: TGTGCCAGCAGTTTATCGGGAAGTAGCCACGAGCAGTACTTC
CDR3: CASSLSGSSHEQYF

J: TRBJ2-7
size: .
V: TRBV10-3
D: .
DNA: TGTGCCATCAGCCTGACAGAGACCTACGAGCAGTACTTC
CDR3: CAISLTETYEQYF

J: TRBJ1-2
size: .
V: TRBV5-1
D: .
DNA: TGCGCCAGCAGCTACCGGGCCACTCACTATGGCTACACCTTC
CDR3: CASSYRATHYGYTF

J: TRBJ2-2
size: many
V: TRBV7-9
D: .
DNA: TGTGCCAGCAGCTCACGGGGTCAGAACGGGGAGCTGTTTTTT
CDR3: CASSSRGQNGELFF

J: TRBJ2-7
size: .
V: TRBV6-1
D: .
DNA: TGTGCCAGCAGTGAAAGGTCACCCTACGAGCAGTACTTC
CDR3: CASSERSPYEQYF

J: TRBJ2-7
size: .
V: TRBV14
D: .
DNA: TGTGCCAGCAGCCAATGGGGAGGACAGGTCTCCTACGAGCAGTACTTC
CDR3: CASSQWGGQVSYEQYF